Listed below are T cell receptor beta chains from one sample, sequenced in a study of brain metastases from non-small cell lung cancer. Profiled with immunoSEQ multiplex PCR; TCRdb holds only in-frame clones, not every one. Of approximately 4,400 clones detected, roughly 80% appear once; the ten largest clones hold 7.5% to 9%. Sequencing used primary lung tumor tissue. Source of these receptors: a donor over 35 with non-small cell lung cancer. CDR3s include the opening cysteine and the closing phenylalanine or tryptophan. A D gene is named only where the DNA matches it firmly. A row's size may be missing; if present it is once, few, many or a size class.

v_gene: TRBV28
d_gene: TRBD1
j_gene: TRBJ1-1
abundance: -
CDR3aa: CASRGQGASEAFF
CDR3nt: TGTGCCAGCAGAGGACAGGGGGCATCTGAAGCTTTCTTT

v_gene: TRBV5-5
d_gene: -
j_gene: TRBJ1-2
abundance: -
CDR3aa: CASNPTGRPGGYTF
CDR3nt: TGTGCCAGCAACCCGACAGGCCGACCTGGGGGCTACACCTTC

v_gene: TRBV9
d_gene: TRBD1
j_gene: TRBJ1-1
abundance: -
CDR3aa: CASSARTGQNTEAFF
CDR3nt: TGTGCCAGCAGCGCCCGGACAGGCCAGAACACTGAAGCTTTCTTT

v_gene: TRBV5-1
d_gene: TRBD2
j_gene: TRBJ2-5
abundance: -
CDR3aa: CASSFRGLAGQETQYF
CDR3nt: TGCGCCAGCAGCTTCCGGGGACTAGCGGGACAAGAGACCCAGTACTTC

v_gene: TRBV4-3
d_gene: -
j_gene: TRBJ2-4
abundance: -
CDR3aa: CASSQDLANGIQYF
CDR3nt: TGCGCCAGCAGCCAAGATTTGGCGAATGGCATTCAGTACTTC

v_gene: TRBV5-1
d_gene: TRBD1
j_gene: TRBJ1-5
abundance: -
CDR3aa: CASSLDRGPNQPQHF
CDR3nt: TGCGCCAGCAGCTTGGACAGGGGACCCAATCAGCCCCAGCATTTT

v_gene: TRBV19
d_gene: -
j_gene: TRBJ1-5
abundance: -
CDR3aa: CASRGGGDSNQPQHF
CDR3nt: TGTGCCAGTAGGGGAGGAGGGGATAGCAATCAGCCCCAGCATTTT

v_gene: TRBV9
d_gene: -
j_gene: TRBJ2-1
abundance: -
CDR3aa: CASSVVRGDEQFF
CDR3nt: TGTGCCAGCAGCGTAGTCAGGGGCGATGAGCAGTTCTTC

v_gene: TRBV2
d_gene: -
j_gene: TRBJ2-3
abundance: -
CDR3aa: CAGGEYGTDTQYF
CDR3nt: TGTGCCGGTGGGGAGTACGGCACAGATACGCAGTATTTT

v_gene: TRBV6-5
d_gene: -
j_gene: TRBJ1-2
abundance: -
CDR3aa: CASSYYRGNYGYTF
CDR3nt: TGTGCCAGCAGTTACTACCGGGGGAACTATGGCTACACCTTC

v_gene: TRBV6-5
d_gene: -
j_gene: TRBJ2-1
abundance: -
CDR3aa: CASMVNNEQFF
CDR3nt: TGTGCCAGCATGGTGAACAATGAGCAGTTCTTC

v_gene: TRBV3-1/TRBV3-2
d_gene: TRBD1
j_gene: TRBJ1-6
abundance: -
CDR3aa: CASSRRDSNSPLHF
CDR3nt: TGTGCCAGCAGCCGACGGGACAGTAATTCACCCCTCCACTTT

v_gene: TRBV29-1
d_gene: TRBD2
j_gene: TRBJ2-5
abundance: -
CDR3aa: CSVEDSGGASWETQYF
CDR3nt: TGCAGCGTTGAAGATAGCGGGGGGGCCAGTTGGGAGACCCAGTACTTC

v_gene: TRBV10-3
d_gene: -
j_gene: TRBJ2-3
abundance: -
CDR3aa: CATQSGQNTDTQYF
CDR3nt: TGTGCCACCCAGTCAGGGCAGAACACAGATACGCAGTATTTT

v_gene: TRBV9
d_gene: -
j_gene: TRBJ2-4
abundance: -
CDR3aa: CASSPREGIQYF
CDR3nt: TGTGCCAGCAGCCCCCGAGAGGGCATTCAGTACTTC

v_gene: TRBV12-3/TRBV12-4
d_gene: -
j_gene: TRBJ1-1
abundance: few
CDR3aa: CASSPWTAEAFF
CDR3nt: TGTGCCAGCAGTCCCTGGACAGCCGAAGCTTTCTTT

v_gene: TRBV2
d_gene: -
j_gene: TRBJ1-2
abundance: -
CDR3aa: CASLHEQGGYTF
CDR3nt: TGTGCCAGCCTACACGAACAGGGTGGCTACACCTTC

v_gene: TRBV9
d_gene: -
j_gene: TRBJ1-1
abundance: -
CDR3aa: CASSVVGGPGTEAFF
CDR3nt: TGTGCCAGCAGCGTAGTCGGGGGGCCGGGCACTGAAGCTTTCTTT

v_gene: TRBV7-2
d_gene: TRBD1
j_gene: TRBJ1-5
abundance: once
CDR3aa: CASSPNRGGQPQHF
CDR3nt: TGTGCCAGCAGCCCTAACAGGGGAGGTCAGCCCCAGCATTTT

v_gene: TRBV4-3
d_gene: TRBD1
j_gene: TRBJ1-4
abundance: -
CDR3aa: CASSQIGTEMGKLFF
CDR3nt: TGCGCCAGCAGCCAAATAGGGACAGAGATGGGAAAACTGTTTTTT

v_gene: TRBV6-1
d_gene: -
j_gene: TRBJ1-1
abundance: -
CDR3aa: CASSEAKYTEAFF
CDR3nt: TGTGCCAGCAGTGAAGCGAAGTACACTGAAGCTTTCTTT

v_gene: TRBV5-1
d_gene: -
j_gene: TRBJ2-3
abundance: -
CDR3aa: CASSLSVGYTDTQYF
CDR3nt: TGCGCCAGCAGCTTGTCTGTCGGGTACACAGATACGCAGTATTTT

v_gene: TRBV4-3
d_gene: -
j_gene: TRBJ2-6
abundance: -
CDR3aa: CASSQRQASSGANVLTF
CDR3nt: TGCGCCAGCAGCCAAAGACAGGCCAGCTCTGGGGCCAACGTCCTGACTTTC

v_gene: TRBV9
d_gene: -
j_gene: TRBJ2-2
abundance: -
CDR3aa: CASTGTGGGQPNTGELFF
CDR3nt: TGTGCCAGCACTGGAACCGGGGGTGGCCAGCCTAACACCGGGGAGCTGTTTTTT

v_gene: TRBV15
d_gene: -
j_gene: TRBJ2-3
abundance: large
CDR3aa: CATSRGLYTDTQYF
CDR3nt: TGTGCCACCAGCAGGGGACTGTACACAGATACGCAGTATTTT

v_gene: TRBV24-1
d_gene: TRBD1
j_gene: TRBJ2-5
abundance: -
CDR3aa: CATSDLKTGLVQETQYF
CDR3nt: TGTGCCACCAGTGATCTAAAGACAGGGTTAGTCCAAGAGACCCAGTACTTC

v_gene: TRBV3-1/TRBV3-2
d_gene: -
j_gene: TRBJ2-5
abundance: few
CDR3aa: CASSQGWGAAETQYF
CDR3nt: TGTGCCAGCAGCCAAGGGTGGGGGGCGGCAGAGACCCAGTACTTC

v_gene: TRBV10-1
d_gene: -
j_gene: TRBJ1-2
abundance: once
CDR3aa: CASSESNRDYTF
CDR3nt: TGCGCCAGCAGTGAGTCGAACCGGGACTACACCTTC

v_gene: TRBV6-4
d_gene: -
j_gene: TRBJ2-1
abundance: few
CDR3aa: CASSDDGGPYNEQFF
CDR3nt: TGTGCCAGCAGTGACGACGGGGGCCCATACAATGAGCAGTTCTTC

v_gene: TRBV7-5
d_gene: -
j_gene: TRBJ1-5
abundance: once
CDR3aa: CARSLVGTRLAQPQHF
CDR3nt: TGTGCCAGAAGCTTAGTCGGGACACGTCTGGCGCAGCCCCAGCATTTT

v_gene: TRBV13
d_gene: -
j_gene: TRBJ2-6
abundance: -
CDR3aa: CASSGGGGVSGANVLTF
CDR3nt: TGTGCCAGCAGCGGAGGAGGAGGGGTATCTGGGGCCAACGTCCTGACTTTC

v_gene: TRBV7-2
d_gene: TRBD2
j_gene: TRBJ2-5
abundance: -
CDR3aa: CASSLGTTSGKETQYF
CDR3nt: TGTGCCAGCAGCTTGGGAACGACTAGCGGAAAAGAGACCCAGTACTTC

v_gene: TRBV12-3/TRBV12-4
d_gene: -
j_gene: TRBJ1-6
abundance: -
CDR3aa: CASATNNSPLHF
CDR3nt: TGTGCCAGCGCGACGAATAATTCACCCCTCCACTTT

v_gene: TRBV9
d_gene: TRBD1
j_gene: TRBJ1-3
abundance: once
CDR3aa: CASSAIIGTGDLSGNTIYF
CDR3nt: TGTGCCAGCAGCGCAATTATCGGGACAGGGGACCTCTCTGGAAACACCATATATTTT

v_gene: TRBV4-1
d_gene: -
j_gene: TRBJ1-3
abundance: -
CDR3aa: CASSQGGNTIYF
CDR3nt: TGCGCCAGCAGCCAAGGCGGAAACACCATATATTTT

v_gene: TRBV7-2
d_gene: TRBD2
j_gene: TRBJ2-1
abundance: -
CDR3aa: CASSLDRAGGNEQFF
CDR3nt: TGTGCCAGCAGCTTAGATAGGGCGGGAGGCAATGAGCAGTTCTTC

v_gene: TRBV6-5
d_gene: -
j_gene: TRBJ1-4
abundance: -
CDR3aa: CASTANTGSNEKLFF
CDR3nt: TGTGCCAGCACCGCAAACACGGGGAGCAATGAAAAACTGTTTTTT

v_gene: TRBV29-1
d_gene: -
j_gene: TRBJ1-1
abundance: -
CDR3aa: CSVVIVGTEAFF
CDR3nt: TGCAGCGTTGTAATTGTGGGGACTGAAGCTTTCTTT

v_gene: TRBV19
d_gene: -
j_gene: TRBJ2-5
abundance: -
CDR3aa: CASSRVRETRIQETQYF
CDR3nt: TGTGCCAGTAGTCGAGTGAGGGAGACTCGGATCCAAGAGACCCAGTACTTC

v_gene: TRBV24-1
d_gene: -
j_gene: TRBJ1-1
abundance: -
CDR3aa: CATTSGTEAFF
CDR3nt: TGTGCCACCACTTCGGGGACTGAAGCTTTCTTT

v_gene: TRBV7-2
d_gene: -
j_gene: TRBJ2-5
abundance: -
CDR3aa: CASSSTRGSGETQYF
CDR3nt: TGTGCCAGCAGCTCCACACGGGGGAGCGGGGAGACCCAGTACTTC

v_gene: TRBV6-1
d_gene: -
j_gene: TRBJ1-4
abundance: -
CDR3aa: CASSERGEKLFF
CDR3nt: TGTGCCAGCAGTGAAAGGGGAGAAAAACTGTTTTTT

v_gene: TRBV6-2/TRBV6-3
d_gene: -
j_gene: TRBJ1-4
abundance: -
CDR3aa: CASSYRGGEKLFF
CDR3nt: TGTGCCAGCAGTTACAGGGGAGGCGAAAAACTGTTTTTT

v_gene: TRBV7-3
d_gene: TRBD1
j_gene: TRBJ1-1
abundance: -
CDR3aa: CASSSGHLRTGGTEAFF
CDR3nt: TGTGCCAGCAGCTCGGGCCACCTTAGGACAGGGGGCACTGAAGCTTTCTTT

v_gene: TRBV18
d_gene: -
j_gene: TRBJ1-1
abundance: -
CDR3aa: CASSKTGDTEAFF
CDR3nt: TGTGCCAGCTCCAAGACCGGGGACACTGAAGCTTTCTTT

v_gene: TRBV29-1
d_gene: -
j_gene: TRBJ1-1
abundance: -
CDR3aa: CSGWGGNTEAFF
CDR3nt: TGCAGCGGATGGGGGGGGAACACTGAAGCTTTCTTT

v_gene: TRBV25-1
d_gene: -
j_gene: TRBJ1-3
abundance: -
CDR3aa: CASSGTAILNTIYF
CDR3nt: TGTGCCAGCAGTGGGACAGCCATCCTAAACACCATATATTTT

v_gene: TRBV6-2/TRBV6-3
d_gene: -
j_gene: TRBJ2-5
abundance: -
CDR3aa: CASSYRHRSQETQYF
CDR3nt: TGTGCCAGCAGTTATAGGCACAGGTCCCAAGAGACCCAGTACTTC